This T cell receptor beta chain was sequenced during a study of technical replicates of blood from a few donors. This clone was counted a few times. The protocol was immunoSEQ multiplex PCR, while the TCRdb copy is restricted to in-frame clones and leaves out a portion. Of 70,000 to 80,000 clones in the sample, around 92% were seen once. The CDR3 is 14 amino acids. V lost 1 base, J lost 5 bases, and 11 bases lay in between. Germline V gene lookup returns CDR1 MGHRA and CDR2 YSYEKL. Sequences were obtained from T cells isolated from PBMCs. The chain carries TRBV4-1 and TRBJ1-1; the D is unclear. The clonotype originates from a human donor in good health. Some clones in this sample may be carry-over from other donors' samples. CDR3 sequence reads: CASSQAGPWTEAFF. The CDR3 nucleotides are TGCGCCAGCAGCCAAGCCGGTCCTTGGACTGAAGCTTTCTTT.